This entry lists 21 T cell receptor beta chains sequenced from one sample in a study of shared clonotypes between healthy human individuals. Assay used: immunoSEQ multiplex PCR; TCRdb lists only in-frame clones, some missing. This sample carries around 440,000 clones, 70% to 80% of them seen once, and the ten largest clones take about 12%. The material sequenced was PBMCs. The receptor source for this set is a woman aged 40 to 50 in good health. Some clones in this sample may be carry-over from other donors' samples.

V and J are TRBV7-9 and TRBJ1-2; D might be TRBD1 (6 bases). Trimming stripped 2 bases from V and 2 bases from J, with 12 bases between. There are 15 residues in the CDR3. Germline CDR1 and CDR2: SEHNR and FQNEAQ (reference sequence). The CDR3 loop is CASSLPFTGNYGYTF. CDR3 DNA sequence: TGTGCCAGCAGCTTACCCTTCACAGGGAACTATGGCTACACCTTC.

This clone was seen many times. V is TRBV18 and J is TRBJ2-2; maybe TRBD1 (6 bases). There are 15 residues in the CDR3. V lost 3 bases, J lost 6 bases, and 14 bases lay in between. Germline assignment: CDR1 KGHSH and CDR2 LQKENI. The CDR3 region is CASSPDGTSPGELFF. In DNA, the CDR3 is TGTGCCAGCTCACCGGATGGGACATCTCCCGGGGAGCTGTTTTTT.

The J gene is TRBJ1-5, the V gene TRBV30, with 11 bases identical to TRBD1. Germline V lookup: CDR1 GTSNPN, CDR2 SVGIG (reference sequence). Losses at the gene ends were 8 bases for V and 0 bases for J; bases not matched to a gene: 6. The CDR3 has 15 amino acids. The CDR3, as DNA: TGTGCCCGTAAAGGACAGGGGGCTAGCAATCAGCCCCAGCATTTT. Translation gives CARKGQGASNQPQHF.

The chain links TRBV28 to TRBJ2-5; TRBD2 aligns across 8 bases. The J call may not be correct, given that the DNA end is closer to TRBJ2-7. There are 16 residues in the CDR3. The V gene's germline CDR1 is MDHEN and CDR2 SYDVKM. CDR3 sequence (DNA): TGTGCCAGCAGCTCTCCCTCAGCGGGAGACTCCTACGAGCAGTACTTC. This sequence encodes CASSSPSAGDSYEQYF.

The chain joins TRBV5-1 to TRBJ2-1, with TRBD1 identical over 7 bases. V gave up 0 bases and J gave up 6 bases; unmatched junction bases: 6. The CDR3 covers 15 residues. In germline, CDR1 is SGHRS, CDR2 YFSETQ. CDR3 sequence (DNA): TGCGCCAGCAGCTTGGACCTTGGACAGGCCAATGAGCAGTTCTTC. Translating it yields CASSLDLGQANEQFF.

This clone was seen ten or more times. This chain links TRBV28 with TRBJ2-3; 9 bases align to TRBD2. CDR1 and CDR2 (germline): MDHEN, SYDVKM. V was pared by 2 bases and J by 1 base, with 1 base of the junction left unmatched. This CDR3 is 15 amino acids long. CDR3 amino acids: CASSLRLAGTDTQYF. CDR3 sequence (DNA): TGTGCCAGCAGTTTACGACTAGCGGGCACAGATACGCAGTATTTT.

This clone was detected ten times or more. Being one base from a much bigger clone, this may be a read error. The V gene is TRBV29-1, the J gene TRBJ1-1; D gene ambiguous. In germline, CDR1 is SQVTM, CDR2 ANQGSEA. CDR3 size: 14 residues. Deletions cut 7 bases from V and 5 bases from J, with 20 bases between. As DNA, the CDR3 is TGCAGCGGGATGCTACAGAGGGCGTGGACTGAAGCTTTCTTT. It is translated as CSGMLQRAWTEAFF.

The chain employs TRBV7-9 and TRBJ2-3; D remains ambiguous. Per the germline V gene, CDR1 is SEHNR and CDR2 is FQNEAQ (reference sequence). There are 16 residues in the CDR3. V dropped 6 bases and J dropped 2 bases, with 18 bases sitting between them. CDR3 nucleotide sequence: TGTGCCAGCAGGCCCCTTGTACCTAGGTCCACAGATACGCAGTATTTT. It yields the protein CASRPLVPRSTDTQYF. Drawing the rest from reference TRBV7-9 and TRBJ2-3, the complete variable domain is DTGVSQNPRHKITKRGQNVTFRCDPISEHNRLYWYRQTLGQGPEFLTYFQNEAQLEKSRLLSDRFSAERPKGSFSTLEIQRTEQGDSAMYLCASRPLVPRSTDTQYFGPGTRLTVL.

There are many counts of this clone. This chain joins TRBV6-4 and TRBJ2-1; 9 nucleotides agree with TRBD2. The CDR3 length is 14 residues. Germline-derived CDR1 and CDR2 are MRHNA and SNTAGT. Trimming cost V 4 bases and J 5 bases; bases outside gene matches: 3. The CDR3 is CASSVAGGDNEQFF. The CDR3 DNA follows: TGTGCCAGCAGTGTTGCGGGAGGGGACAATGAGCAGTTCTTC.

The gene calls are TRBV27 and TRBJ2-7; no clear D. V was trimmed by 10 bases and J by 7 bases, leaving 23 bases between them. Germline CDR1 MNHEY, CDR2 SMNVEV (reference sequence). The CDR3 is 14 amino acids. The CDR3 DNA sequence: TGTGCCACCGGGCGCTTAGGGAAGTTGGAAGAGCAGTACTTC. It translates to CATGRLGKLEEQYF.

V usage is TRBV28 and J usage is TRBJ1-2, with 9 bases identical to TRBD1. The CDR3 runs to 14 residues. CDR1 is MDHEN, CDR2 SYDVKM, per germline. The V and J ends lost 7 bases and 6 bases, in that order; junction bases with no gene match: 9. The CDR3 region has the DNA TGTGCCAGCAAAGGACAGGGGATCTTCGATGGCTACACCTTC. Its translation: CASKGQGIFDGYTF.

V and J are TRBV18 and TRBJ1-4; D is ambiguous. Looked up from germline, CDR1 is KGHSH and CDR2 is LQKENI. V lost 4 bases to trimming and J lost 0 bases, with 6 bases between them. CDR3 length equals 14 residues. The CDR3 loop reads CASSQAATNEKLFF. For the CDR3, the DNA is TGTGCCAGCTCACAGGCAGCAACTAATGAAAAACTGTTTTTT. Full variable domain (rest looked up from reference TRBV18 and TRBJ1-4): NAGVMQNPRHLVRRRGQEARLRCSPMKGHSHVYWYRQLPEEGLKFMVYLQKENIIDESGMPKERFSAEFPKEGPSILRIQQVVRGDSAAYFCASSQAATNEKLFFGSGTQLSVL.

The chain has TRBV5-1 and TRBJ1-2, with a tentative D call TRBD1 (6 bases). The germline V gene encodes CDR1 SGHRS and CDR2 YFSETQ. Between the trimmed V and J ends, which lost 0 bases and 4 bases, there was a span of 10 bases. The CDR3 sequence is 14 residues long. CDR3 DNA sequence: TGCGCCAGCAGCTTGGAGGGGGGCGTCTATGGCTACACCTTC. This translates into CASSLEGGVYGYTF.

The rearrangement uses TRBV25-1 and TRBJ1-5, with a possible D match to TRBD1 (5 bases). Germline values: CDR1 MGHDK, CDR2 SYGVNS. The CDR3 spans 14 residues. The germline V and J ends were trimmed by 0 bases and 6 bases, with 9 bases remaining between them. This chain's CDR3 is CASSEYGGGQPQHF. The CDR3 DNA reads TGTGCCAGCAGTGAATATGGTGGGGGTCAGCCCCAGCATTTT.

This clone was seen once. The V and J genes are TRBV18 and TRBJ1-4; TRBD1 matches at 9 bases. The germline V gene encodes CDR1 KGHSH and CDR2 LQKENI. The CDR3 totals 14 residues. J was trimmed by 8 bases and V by 4 bases; bases with no gene match: 5. CDR3 nucleotides: TGTGCCAGCTCACAGGGACAGGGTGGAGAAAAACTGTTTTTT. Protein: CASSQGQGGEKLFF.

The chain couples TRBV7-9 to TRBJ1-2; perhaps TRBD1 as D (5 bases). From germline, CDR1 is SEHNR and CDR2 FQNEAQ (reference sequence). The CDR3 is made up of 16 amino acids. V was pared by 2 bases and J by 4 bases, with 17 bases between. CDR3 sequence: CASSLNSGERGYGYTF. DNA of the CDR3: TGTGCCAGCAGCTTAAATTCGGGGGAGAGAGGCTATGGCTACACCTTC.

The genes are TRBV18 and TRBJ1-5; weak D call: TRBD1 (5 bases). Germline V gene data show CDR1 as KGHSH and CDR2 as LQKENI. The V end lost 4 bases, the J end lost 5 bases, and 12 bases lay between the germline ends. CDR3 size: 14 residues. The CDR3 loop is CASSLGTADQPQHF. In DNA form, the CDR3 reads TGTGCCAGCTCACTAGGGACGGCTGATCAGCCCCAGCATTTT.

The chain combines TRBV18 with TRBJ1-1, with TRBD1 as a possible D gene (5 bases). Between the trimmed V and J ends, which lost 3 bases and 4 bases, there was a span of 9 bases. Germline V lookup: CDR1 KGHSH, CDR2 LQKENI. The CDR3 is made up of 13 amino acids. This chain's CDR3 is CASSPRDFTEAFF. In DNA form, the CDR3 reads TGTGCCAGCTCACCCCGGGACTTCACTGAAGCTTTCTTT.

The chain has TRBV9 and TRBJ2-3; possibly TRBD1 for D (6 bases). Per germline, CDR1 SGDLS and CDR2 YYNGEE. The germline V and J ends were trimmed by 0 bases and 0 bases, with 8 bases remaining between them. The CDR3 loop spans 15 amino acids. CDR3 sequence: CASSVVDRSTDTQYF. DNA for the CDR3: TGTGCCAGCAGCGTAGTGGACAGAAGCACAGATACGCAGTATTTT.

The table lists this clone with many counts. This chain connects TRBV7-2 to TRBJ1-2, with TRBD1 as a possible D gene (6 bases). V was pared by 1 base and J by 4 bases, with 13 bases between. CDR1 and CDR2 from the germline V gene are SGHTA and FQGNSA. The CDR3 length is 15 residues. CDR3 amino acids: CASSLGFRGGYGYTF. The CDR3 bases are TGTGCCAGCAGCTTAGGTTTCAGGGGTGGCTATGGCTACACCTTC.

A remark on this clone: A read error likely explains this, since a far larger clone differs by one base. Other DNA sequences in this sample translate to the same CDR3. This sequence joins TRBV7-2 and TRBJ1-2, with TRBD1 matching over 9 bases. Germline CDR1 SGHTA, CDR2 FQGNSA. The CDR3 length is 14 residues. CDR3 nucleotide sequence: TGCGCCAGCAGTCGTAGCGGGACAGGGAGCGGCTACACCTTC. Its translation: CASSRSGTGSGYTF.